Listed here is a single T cell receptor (beta chain). Its antigen is still unknown. These data come from a study of vaccination and CD4 T cells after COVID-19. Study summary: Post-COVID draws followed diagnosis by a median about 100 days (range 35 to 161).

Sample treatment: roughly 10-day PBMC culture with coronavirus spike peptide pools or control peptides (ViraFEST assay). ViraFEST used peptide pools to expand antigen-specific T cells before TCR sequencing. About 2 million PBMCs were grown per well alongside 7.5 to 10 IU/ml IL-2 and 7.5 to 10 ug/ml peptide pools. The Oncomine TCR Beta short-read assay was what sequenced the DNA obtained from cultured CD4+ T cells. Cultures of CD4+ T cells served as the source for extracting genomic DNA. TCRdb reprocessed the PCR reads with MiXCR, giving one entry per CDR3 protein. In the table there are about 19,000 distinct CDR3 sequences, around two fifths of which are singletons. Germline V gene data show CDR1 as SGHTA and CDR2 as FQGNSA. The length of the CDR3 is 16 residues. Losses at the gene ends were 5 bases for V and 3 bases for J; bases not matched to a gene: 11.

The receptor was derived from a human donor with COVID-19. The rearrangement joins TRBV7-2 to TRBJ1-2; 8 positions agree with TRBD1. Material for sequencing was cultured CD4+ T cells from blood. CDR3: CASSPSRQGRHYGYTF. The CDR3 coding sequence is TGTGCCAGCAGCCCGAGTAGACAGGGGCGCCACTATGGCTACACCTTC.